One sample yielded the 32 T cell receptor beta chains listed below, sequenced in a study of Ad26.COV2.S vaccination and SARS-CoV-2 variants. This table comes from immunoSEQ multiplex PCR, and its TCRdb copy is limited to in-frame clones, with some not included. This table has 360,000 or so clones, approximately 89% appearing once. The treatment is: about 20 received Ad26.COV2.S at low or high dose, single or two shots; roughly 5 received placebo; per-sample allocation not given. Day 63 following the first vaccine or placebo injection was when the samples were taken. Sequenced here: peripheral blood, sampled in a trial of Ad26.COV2.S vaccine versus placebo. Receptors originate from a person between 18 and 60 years old who received the Ad26.COV2.S COVID-19 vaccine or a placebo.

V usage is TRBV9 and J usage is TRBJ1-1; D not resolved. Germline V lookup: CDR1 SGDLS, CDR2 YYNGEE. The CDR3 is 13 amino acids. V lost 0 bases and J 3 bases, leaving 6 bases between the germline ends. CDR3: CASSVDGYTEAFF. DNA of the CDR3: TGTGCCAGCAGCGTAGATGGGTACACTGAAGCTTTCTTT.

The V gene is TRBV15, the J gene TRBJ1-1, with TRBD1 identical over 10 bases. V dropped 2 bases and J dropped 7; count of bases not matched to a gene: 7. Per the germline V gene, CDR1 is LNHNV and CDR2 is YYDKDF (reference sequence). This CDR3 spans 15 amino acids. CDR3 nucleotide sequence: TGTGCCACCAGCAGAACCACGACAGGGGGCAGTGAAGCTTTCTTT. It codes for CATSRTTTGGSEAFF.

V and J are TRBV11-2 and TRBJ2-1; 12 bases map to TRBD2. V gave up 5 bases and J gave up 7 bases; unmatched junction bases: 12. CDR1 SGHAT and CDR2 FQNNGV come from the germline V gene. The CDR3 loop spans 17 amino acids. The DNA for the CDR3 is TGTGCCAGCAGCCGATTTACGACTAGCGGGAGCCGGAATGAGCAGTTCTTC. Protein: CASSRFTTSGSRNEQFF.

V gene TRBV5-6 combines with J gene TRBJ2-1; D is unresolved. V was pared by 2 bases and J by 9 bases, with 9 bases between. The CDR3 covers 12 residues. The germline gives CDR1 SGHDT, CDR2 YYEEEE. The CDR3 sequence: CASSFGPVEQFF. CDR3 bases: TGTGCCAGCAGCTTTGGACCAGTTGAGCAGTTCTTC.

V and J are TRBV5-1 and TRBJ2-5; 9 bases line up with TRBD1. The length of the CDR3 is 15 residues. Trimming cost V 0 bases and J 5 bases; bases outside gene matches: 5. Germline CDR1 is SGHRS and CDR2 is YFSETQ. CDR3 DNA: TGCGCCAGCAGCTTGGGGGTGGACAGGGGTGAGACCCAGTACTTC. This sequence encodes CASSLGVDRGETQYF.

The rearrangement uses TRBV27 and TRBJ2-5; D may be TRBD2 (6 bases). With 6 bases removed from V and 6 bases from J, the gap between germline ends came to 20 bases. The CDR3 contains 15 residues. CDR1 is MNHEY and CDR2 is SMNVEV in the germline V gene (reference sequence). The CDR3 bases are TGTGCCAGCAGGTCCCTGAAGGGAGGAGGAAAGACCCAGTACTTC. Protein sequence: CASRSLKGGGKTQYF.

This chain connects TRBV21-1 to TRBJ2-4; TRBD1 is the table's D call, not checked against the DNA. TRBV21-1 is recorded as a pseudogene. This CDR3 region has 19 residues. In nucleotides, the CDR3 is TGTGCCAGCAGCAAAGTTTGTTTGGGGACAGGGCCGGCCAAAAACATTCAGTACTTC. Residues: CASSKVCLGTGPAKNIQYF.

The chain links TRBV5-1 to TRBJ2-7; D is unclear. The CDR3 contains 14 residues. Germline CDR1 is SGHRS and CDR2 is YFSETQ. Trimming took off 2 bases at V and 5 bases at J, with 14 bases between the two ends. The CDR3 protein is CASSFRTLLNEQYF. The CDR3 region has the DNA TGCGCCAGCAGCTTCCGGACCTTGCTCAACGAGCAGTACTTC.

A remark on this clone: Other nucleotide sequences from this sample produce the same CDR3. The rearrangement joins TRBV30 to TRBJ2-4; D is perhaps TRBD2 (6 bases). The length of the CDR3 is 14 residues. V was pared by 0 bases and J by 1 base, with 7 bases between. Per the germline V gene, CDR1 is GTSNPN and CDR2 is SVGIG (reference sequence). The chain's CDR3 is CAWSVRGAKNIQYF. The CDR3 nucleotides read TGTGCCTGGAGTGTTCGGGGGGCCAAAAACATTCAGTACTTC.

This clone was counted once. Here the CDR3 DNA reads TGCGCCAGCAGCTTGGACAGGCCTACAGATACGCAGTATTTT. Translating it yields CASSLDRPTDTQYF. J is TRBJ2-3 and V is TRBV5-1; TRBD1 is a possible D gene (5 bases). Deletions cut 0 bases from V and 3 bases from J, with 8 bases between. Germline CDR1 and CDR2: SGHRS and YFSETQ. The CDR3 length is 14 residues.

The rearrangement links TRBV5-6 to TRBJ2-5; 9 bases map to TRBD2. The V segment lost 0 bases and the J segment 0 bases; nucleotides outside the gene matches: 3. This CDR3 comprises 16 residues. Per germline, CDR1 SGHDT and CDR2 YYEEEE. The chain's CDR3 is CASSLVKREDQETQYF. DNA of the CDR3: TGTGCCAGCAGCTTGGTCAAGCGGGAGGACCAAGAGACCCAGTACTTC.

This clone was seen more than once but under ten times. The chain is built from TRBV6-5 and TRBJ1-1; 10 bases match TRBD1. V lost 11 bases, J lost 7 bases, and 7 bases stayed unmatched. Germline lookup yields CDR1 MNHEY and CDR2 SVGAGI. The CDR3 contains 12 residues. The DNA for the CDR3 is TGTGCCTGCGACAGGGGGCTGGGTGAAGCTTTCTTT. Its translation is CACDRGLGEAFF.

The gene calls are TRBV5-1 and TRBJ1-4; D is unresolved. Per the germline V gene, CDR1 is SGHRS and CDR2 is YFSETQ. The CDR3 contains 14 residues. The germline V and J ends were trimmed by 4 bases and 12 bases, with 19 bases remaining between them. In nucleotides, the CDR3 is TGCGCCAGCAGCCGACTTGAAACTCTTGATGAACTGTTTTTT. Its translation is CASSRLETLDELFF.

The J gene is TRBJ2-7, the V gene TRBV5-5, with 8 bases identical to TRBD2. CDR3 length: 14 residues. Germline V gene lookup returns CDR1 SGHKS and CDR2 YYEKEE (reference sequence). The V segment lost 2 bases and the J segment 4 bases; nucleotides outside the gene matches: 5. The DNA for the CDR3 is TGTGCCAGCAGCTTTAGCGGGAATGAGTACGAGCAGTACTTC. Protein product: CASSFSGNEYEQYF.

This clone turned up a few times. This chain links TRBV10-1 with TRBJ2-1, with 9 bases that match TRBD2. The V gene's germline CDR1 is WNHNN and CDR2 SYGVQD (reference sequence). CDR3 size: 17 residues. Trimming removed 0 bases from V and 7 bases from J; junction bases left unmatched: 10. The CDR3 reads CASSESFSGRNTNEQFF. CDR3 nucleotide sequence: TGCGCCAGCAGTGAGTCGTTTAGCGGGAGAAATACGAATGAGCAGTTCTTC.

The chain couples TRBV14 to TRBJ1-6, with unresolved D. Trimming took off 0 bases at V and 7 bases at J, with 13 bases between the two ends. CDR1 and CDR2 from the germline V gene are SGHDN and FVKESK. The CDR3 is made up of 16 amino acids. The CDR3 is CASSQEAGRMNSPLHF. The CDR3 DNA follows: TGTGCCAGCAGCCAAGAAGCTGGCAGAATGAATTCACCCCTCCACTTT. Full variable domain (outside the CDR3, taken from reference TRBV14 and TRBJ1-6): EAGVTQFPSHSVIEKGQTVTLRCDPISGHDNLYWYRRVMGKEIKFLLHFVKESKQDESGMPNNRFLAERTGGTYSTLKVQPAELEDSGVYFCASSQEAGRMNSPLHFGNGTRLTVT.

This clone was seen only once. CDR3 in DNA: TGTGCCAGCAGCTTAGTATCCGGTTTTACCTACGAGCAGTACTTC. The encoded protein is CASSLVSGFTYEQYF. The chain recombines TRBV7-9 with TRBJ2-7; D unresolved. V lost 1 base and J 2 bases, leaving 12 bases between the germline ends. The CDR3 is 15 residues long. Germline assignment: CDR1 SEHNR and CDR2 FQNEAQ (reference sequence).

The rearrangement joins TRBV18 to TRBJ2-7; D not certain. This CDR3 is 13 amino acids long. Germline V gene lookup returns CDR1 KGHSH and CDR2 LQKENI. The germline V and J ends were trimmed by 3 bases and 5 bases, with 11 bases remaining between them. The CDR3 DNA follows: TGTGCCAGCTCACCCCAGAACCTGCACGAGCAGTACTTC. It encodes CASSPQNLHEQYF. Variable domain in full (rest from reference TRBV18 and TRBJ2-7): NAGVMQNPRHLVRRRGQEARLRCSPMKGHSHVYWYRQLPEEGLKFMVYLQKENIIDESGMPKERFSAEFPKEGPSILRIQQVVRGDSAAYFCASSPQNLHEQYFGPGTRLTVT.

This chain's CDR3 is CASSHEAGKRAFF. CDR3 coding DNA: TGTGCCAGCAGCCACGAGGCAGGGAAGCGAGCTTTCTTT. This rearrangement joins TRBV14 to TRBJ1-1, with D possibly being TRBD1 (5 bases). Germline V CDR1 and CDR2: SGHDN, FVKESK. The CDR3 is 13 amino acids. The ends were cut back, 3 bases at V and 10 bases at J, with 15 bases in the middle.

The genes are TRBV6-2 or TRBV6-3 and TRBJ2-1; possible D gene TRBD2, 5 bases. The V gene lost 2 bases and the J gene lost 5 bases, with 7 bases spanning the gap. This CDR3 is 13 amino acids long. Germline V CDR1 and CDR2: MNHEY, SVGEGT. Written as DNA, the CDR3 is TGTGCCAGCAGTTACGGGAGAAACAATGAGCAGTTCTTC. The encoded protein is CASSYGRNNEQFF.

This sequence joins TRBV28 and TRBJ2-5; 9 bases agree with TRBD1. The CDR3 has 15 amino acids. V trimming: 1 base; J trimming: 5 bases; junction bases outside the gene matches: 5. CDR1 is MDHEN and CDR2 is SYDVKM in the germline V gene. The CDR3 reads CASSLSGQGMETQYF. CDR3 nucleotides: TGTGCCAGCAGTTTATCTGGACAGGGGATGGAGACCCAGTACTTC.

The chain couples TRBV4-1 to TRBJ1-4; TRBD1 matches 7 bases. The ends lost 3 bases at V and 7 bases at J; junction bases unmatched: 11. Per the germline V gene, CDR1 is MGHRA and CDR2 is YSYEKL. This CDR3 has 16 residues. CDR3 DNA: TGCGCCAGCAGCCACCCTAGGGGGCAGGGTACTGAAAAACTGTTTTTT. Its protein product is CASSHPRGQGTEKLFF.

For this clone: A single base separates this from a much larger clone, so it may be a read error. V and J are TRBV5-5 and TRBJ2-7; the D is unclear. The germline V gene encodes CDR1 SGHKS and CDR2 YYEKEE (reference sequence). Trimming stripped 1 base from V and 8 bases from J, with 10 bases between. The CDR3 sequence is 12 residues long. The CDR3 DNA is TGTGCCAGCAGCTTGATGGGTTACAAGCAGTACTTC. This codes for CASSLMGYKQYF.

The chain has TRBV6-2 or TRBV6-3 and TRBJ2-5; 8 bases are a match to TRBD1. The length of the CDR3 is 15 residues. V shed 5 bases and J 5 bases; nucleotides not matched to a gene: 10. Germline V gene sequence: CDR1 MNHEY, CDR2 SVGEGT. The CDR3 sequence is CASSTPTGAGETQYF. CDR3 sequence (DNA): TGTGCCAGCAGTACGCCGACAGGGGCTGGGGAGACCCAGTACTTC.

About this clone itself: Compared with germline, one end of the junction differs, possibly owing to a read error. V is TRBV5-1 and J is TRBJ2-1, with D hard to call. The CDR3 contains 13 residues. Looked up from germline, CDR1 is SGHRS and CDR2 is YFSETQ. The CDR3 reads CASSLATYNEKFF. CDR3 DNA sequence: TGCGCCAGCAGTCTGGCTACTTACAATGAGAAGTTCTTC.

The J gene is TRBJ2-7, the V gene TRBV7-2; D unclear. With 0 bases removed from V and 3 bases from J, the gap between germline ends came to 6 bases. CDR3 size: 13 residues. Germline loops: CDR1 SGHTA, CDR2 FQGNSA. CDR3 amino acids: CASSLAGNYEQYF. CDR3 DNA: TGTGCCAGCAGCTTAGCGGGAAACTACGAGCAGTACTTC.

This clone is medium-sized (0.01 to 0.1%) within its sample. The rearrangement links TRBV4-2 to TRBJ2-4, with 10 nucleotides matching TRBD2. Trimming took 1 base from V and 3 from J; bases not matched to a gene: 12. The CDR3 length is 19 residues. Germline values: CDR1 LGHNA, CDR2 YNFKEQ. The CDR3 coding sequence is TGTGCCAGCAGCCAAGGTGGGGCTAGCGGGAGAATGGACAAAAACATTCAGTACTTC. It specifies CASSQGGASGRMDKNIQYF.

The CDR3 here is CASSRAGSTDTQYF. In nucleotides, the CDR3 is TGTGCCAGCAGCCGGGCAGGGTCCACAGATACGCAGTATTTT. This chain connects TRBV3-1 (or the pseudogene TRBV3-2) to TRBJ2-3; tentatively, D is TRBD1 (5 bases). CDR3 length: 14 amino acids. V was clipped by 4 bases and J by 2 bases, with 10 bases between them. The germline V gene encodes CDR1 LGHDT and CDR2 YNNKEL (reference sequence).

This chain links TRBV5-1 with TRBJ2-2, with 7 bases that match TRBD1. This CDR3 is 16 amino acids long. Germline lookup yields CDR1 SGHRS and CDR2 YFSETQ. Trimming at V came to 4 bases and at J to 1 base, leaving 7 bases not matched to a gene. The CDR3 sequence is CASSPGTARNTGELFF. CDR3 bases: TGCGCCAGCAGCCCCGGGACAGCTAGGAACACCGGGGAGCTGTTTTTT.

The rearrangement uses TRBV5-1 and TRBJ1-2; tentative D call: TRBD1 (5 bases). The ends were cut back, 4 bases at V and 8 bases at J, with 18 bases in the middle. Germline CDR1 is SGHRS and CDR2 is YFSETQ. The CDR3 covers 14 residues. In nucleotides, the CDR3 is TGCGCCAGCAGCCAGGACATCTCCGGGGACGGCTACACCTTC. Its protein is CASSQDISGDGYTF. Full variable domain (rest looked up from reference TRBV5-1 and TRBJ1-2): KAGVTQTPRYLIKTRGQQVTLSCSPISGHRSVSWYQQTPGQGLQFLFEYFSETQRNKGNFPGRFSGRQFSNSRSEMNVSTLELGDSALYLCASSQDISGDGYTFGSGTRLTVV.

The chain carries TRBV11-1 and TRBJ2-2; D not resolved. The CDR3 is 12 amino acids. CDR1 and CDR2 (germline): SGHAT, FQDESV (reference sequence). The germline V and J ends were trimmed by 1 base and 7 bases, with 4 bases remaining between them. The CDR3 sequence: CASSLGNGELFF. The CDR3, as DNA: TGTGCCAGCAGCTTAGGGAACGGGGAGCTGTTTTTT.

This clone has ten or more counts. The chain links TRBV3-1 (or the pseudogene TRBV3-2) to TRBJ2-7; possibly TRBD1 for D (7 bases). This CDR3 comprises 15 residues. Trimming removed 3 bases from V and 4 bases from J, with 16 bases in between. CDR1 and CDR2 from the germline V gene are LGHDT and YNNKEL (reference sequence). This CDR3 reads CASSHYRGGDYEQYF. The CDR3 nucleotides read TGTGCCAGCAGCCACTACAGGGGAGGAGATTACGAGCAGTACTTC.